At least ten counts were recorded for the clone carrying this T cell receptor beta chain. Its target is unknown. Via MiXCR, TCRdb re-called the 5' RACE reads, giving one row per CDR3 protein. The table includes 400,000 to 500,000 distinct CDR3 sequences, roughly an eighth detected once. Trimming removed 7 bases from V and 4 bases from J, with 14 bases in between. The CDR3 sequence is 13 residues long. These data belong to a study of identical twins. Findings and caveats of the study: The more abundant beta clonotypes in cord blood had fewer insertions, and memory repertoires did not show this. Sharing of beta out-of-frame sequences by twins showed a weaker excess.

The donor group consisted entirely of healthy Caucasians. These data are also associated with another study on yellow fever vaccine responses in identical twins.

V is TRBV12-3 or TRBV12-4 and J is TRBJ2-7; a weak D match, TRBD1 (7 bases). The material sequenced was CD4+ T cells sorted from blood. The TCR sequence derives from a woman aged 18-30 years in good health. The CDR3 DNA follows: TGTGCCAGCACCCAGGCAGGGGGGTACGAGCAGTACTTC. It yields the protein CASTQAGGYEQYF.